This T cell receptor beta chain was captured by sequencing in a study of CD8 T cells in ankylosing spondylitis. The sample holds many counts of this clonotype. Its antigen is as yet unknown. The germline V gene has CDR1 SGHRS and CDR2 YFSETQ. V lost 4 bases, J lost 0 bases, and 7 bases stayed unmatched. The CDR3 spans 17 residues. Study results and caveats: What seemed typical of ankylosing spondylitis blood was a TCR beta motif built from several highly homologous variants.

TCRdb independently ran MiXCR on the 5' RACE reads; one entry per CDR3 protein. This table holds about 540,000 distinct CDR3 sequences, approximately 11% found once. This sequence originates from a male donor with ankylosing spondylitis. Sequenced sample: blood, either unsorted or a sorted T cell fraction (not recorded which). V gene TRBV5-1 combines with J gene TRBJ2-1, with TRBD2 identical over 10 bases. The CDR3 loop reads CASSPEASGSSYNEQFF. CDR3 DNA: TGCGCCAGCAGCCCGGAGGCTAGCGGGAGCTCCTACAATGAGCAGTTCTTC. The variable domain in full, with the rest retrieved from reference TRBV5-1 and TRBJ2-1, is KAGVTQTPRYLIKTRGQQVTLSCSPISGHRSVSWYQQTPGQGLQFLFEYFSETQRNKGNFPGRFSGRQFSNSRSEMNVSTLELGDSALYLCASSPEASGSSYNEQFFGPGTRLTVL.